A single sample is the source of the 12 T cell receptor beta chains below, sequenced in a study of cytomegalovirus exposure and HLA in healthy donors. The PCR contained 60 Vbeta and 13 Jbeta primers. The data were produced by immunoSEQ multiplex PCR, yet TCRdb's version contains in-frame clones alone and is incomplete. This sample yields approximately 220,000 clones, of which over 70% are seen a single time; about 0.77% belongs to the top ten. Material: PBMCs. The source is a boy younger than 10 in good health and CMV-seronegative.

The gene calls are TRBV5-1 and TRBJ2-5; 10 bases are a match to TRBD2. The CDR3 has 18 residues. CDR1 SGHRS and CDR2 YFSETQ come from the germline V gene. V lost 2 bases, J lost 3 bases, and 13 bases stayed unmatched. The DNA for the CDR3 is TGCGCCAGCAGCTTTTGGGTATCCGGGCTAGCGGGGGAAGAGACCCAGTACTTC. Protein sequence: CASSFWVSGLAGEETQYF.

This clone was seen a handful of times. V usage is TRBV4-2 and J usage is TRBJ2-7; 7 bases are a match to TRBD1. The V and J ends lost 4 bases and 2 bases, in that order; junction bases with no gene match: 8. CDR3 length equals 15 residues. CDR1 and CDR2 from the germline V gene are LGHNA and YNFKEQ. The CDR3 loop is CASSREGQQTYEQYF. The CDR3 coding sequence is TGTGCCAGCAGCCGAGAGGGACAGCAAACCTACGAGCAGTACTTC.

The CDR3 region has the DNA TGTGCCAGCTCACCCTTCTTAAGCCAAGCGGGAGAAACAGATACGCAGTATTTT. This encodes CASSPFLSQAGETDTQYF. The V call is TRBV18, the J call TRBJ2-3; TRBD2 matches 8 bases. The CDR3 sequence is 18 residues long. Per the germline V gene, CDR1 is KGHSH and CDR2 is LQKENI. V was clipped by 3 bases and J by 3 bases; unmatched bases: 14.

This sequence joins TRBV10-2 and TRBJ2-7, with TRBD2 identical over 8 bases. Germline assignment: CDR1 WSHSY and CDR2 SAAADI. This CDR3 region has 15 residues. J gave up 2 bases and V 2 bases, and 5 bases lay outside the gene matches. CDR3 loop: CASSENGGRPYEQYF. CDR3 in DNA: TGCGCCAGCAGTGAGAACGGCGGGAGGCCCTACGAGCAGTACTTC.

The CDR3 DNA is TGTGCCAGCAGGAAAGGGACAGGGGTAGGCTATGGCTACACCTTC. Protein sequence: CASRKGTGVGYGYTF. The chain links TRBV9 to TRBJ1-2; 10 nucleotides match TRBD1. This CDR3 has 15 residues. The V and J ends lost 5 bases and 4 bases, in that order; junction bases with no gene match: 8. Germline V lookup: CDR1 SGDLS, CDR2 YYNGEE.

The rearrangement uses TRBV7-9 and TRBJ2-3; D call uncertain. V lost 3 bases to trimming and J lost 2 bases, with 9 bases between them. CDR3 length equals 14 residues. The germline CDR1 and CDR2 sequences are SEHNR and FQNEAQ (reference sequence). The CDR3 DNA follows: TGTGCCAGCAGCTTTAGAGATCTCACAGATACGCAGTATTTT. Protein: CASSFRDLTDTQYF.

The J gene is TRBJ2-5, the V gene TRBV2; 10 nucleotides align to TRBD2. The DNA end favors TRBJ2-7, so the J call may be wrong. Germline V gene sequence: CDR1 SNHLY, CDR2 FYNNEI. The CDR3 loop spans 15 amino acids. The CDR3 DNA sequence: TGTGCCAGCAGGCCAGCGGGGGGGCCCTCCTACGAGCAGTACTTC. Its protein product is CASRPAGGPSYEQYF.

V and J are TRBV5-1 and TRBJ1-3, with D perhaps matching TRBD1 (6 bases). The length of the CDR3 is 14 residues. The germline gives CDR1 SGHRS, CDR2 YFSETQ. V gave up 4 bases and J gave up 0 bases, with 8 bases separating them. The CDR3 loop reads CASSTDSSGNTIYF. The CDR3 DNA follows: TGCGCCAGCAGCACGGACAGCTCTGGAAACACCATATATTTT.

The CDR3: CASSLGQLVESPLHF. Written as DNA, the CDR3 is TGTGCCAGCAGCTTGGGACAGCTTGTGGAGTCACCCCTCCACTTT. V gene TRBV5-5 combines with J gene TRBJ1-6, with D possibly TRBD1 on 5 matching bases. The CDR3 contains 15 residues. Per the germline V gene, CDR1 is SGHKS and CDR2 is YYEKEE (reference sequence). V was trimmed by 0 bases and J by 10 bases, leaving 14 bases between them.

This chain connects TRBV6-5 to TRBJ1-1, with D possibly matching TRBD1 (5 bases). Germline V gene data show CDR1 as MNHEY and CDR2 as SVGAGI. CDR3 length equals 16 residues. The V gene lost 2 bases and the J gene lost 0 bases, with 13 bases spanning the gap. Written as DNA, the CDR3 is TGTGCCAGCAGTTACAATGGGGGGTCCTTGAACACTGAAGCTTTCTTT. This encodes CASSYNGGSLNTEAFF.

V and J are TRBV7-6 and TRBJ1-1; 10 bases agree with TRBD1. The V gene end was trimmed by 2 bases and the J gene end by 0 bases; junction bases not matched to a gene: 6. This CDR3 contains 17 residues. Germline values: CDR1 SGHVS, CDR2 FNYEAQ. The CDR3 DNA is TGTGCCAGCAGCTTATTGGGGACAGGGGAAATGAACACTGAAGCTTTCTTT. This codes for CASSLLGTGEMNTEAFF.

The rearrangement links TRBV2 to TRBJ1-2, with D uncertain. V lost 0 bases, J lost 1 base, and 9 bases lay in between. Germline V gene lookup returns CDR1 SNHLY and CDR2 FYNNEI. The CDR3 length is 15 residues. CDR3 DNA sequence: TGTGCCAGCAGTGAAGCGCCCGCGGGTAACTATGGCTACACCTTC. Translating gives CASSEAPAGNYGYTF. Drawing the rest from reference TRBV2 and TRBJ1-2, the complete variable domain is EPEVTQTPSHQVTQMGQEVILRCVPISNHLYFYWYRQILGQKVEFLVSFYNNEISEKSEIFDDQFSVERPDGSNFTLKIRSTKLEDSAMYFCASSEAPAGNYGYTFGSGTRLTVV.